These 27 T cell receptor beta chains were sequenced from one sample in a study of blood T cell repertoires in COVID-19. Profiled with immunoSEQ multiplex PCR; TCRdb holds only in-frame clones, not every one. The data hold hundreds of thousands of clones, with 89% observed a single time. Specimen: peripheral blood. The receptors derive from a man between 18 and 35 years old with COVID-19, enrolled during active disease.

The chain links TRBV27 to TRBJ2-7; D might be TRBD2 (5 bases). Per germline, CDR1 MNHEY and CDR2 SMNVEV (reference sequence). This CDR3 has 15 amino acids. V dropped 5 bases and J dropped 6 bases, with 20 bases sitting between them. The CDR3: CASSADGGPSGEQYF. CDR3 DNA: TGTGCCAGCAGTGCGGACGGAGGACCTTCGGGCGAGCAGTACTTC.

The chain carries TRBV2 and TRBJ1-5; 8 bases line up with TRBD1. Trimming took 7 bases from V and 3 from J; bases not matched to a gene: 8. The CDR3 consists of 15 residues. In germline, CDR1 is SNHLY, CDR2 FYNNEI. The chain's CDR3 is CASTPRGQVNQPQHF. The DNA of the CDR3 is TGTGCCAGCACTCCAAGGGGACAGGTCAATCAGCCCCAGCATTTT.

The chain uses TRBV4-1 and TRBJ1-6; possible D gene TRBD1, 5 bases. The V and J ends lost 2 bases and 5 bases respectively, with 13 bases between them. The CDR3 contains 16 residues. Germline assignment: CDR1 MGHRA and CDR2 YSYEKL. The CDR3 region is CASSQPSETDNSPLHF. DNA of the CDR3: TGCGCCAGCAGCCAACCGTCAGAGACAGATAATTCACCCCTCCACTTT.

This chain connects TRBV12-3 or TRBV12-4 to TRBJ1-1; 7 bases map to TRBD1. The CDR3 has 13 amino acids. V was pared by 4 bases and J by 4 bases, with 3 bases of the junction left unmatched. Written as DNA, the CDR3 is TGTGCCAGCAGTTCAACAGGGGTCACTGAAGCTTTCTTT. Its protein is CASSSTGVTEAFF.

The chain employs TRBV2 and TRBJ1-5, with 7 bases lining up with TRBD1. CDR1 SNHLY and CDR2 FYNNEI come from the germline V gene. V dropped 3 bases and J dropped 1; count of bases not matched to a gene: 6. The CDR3 covers 16 residues. The CDR3 DNA follows: TGTGCCAGCAGTGACGCGGCAGGGGGGAGCAATCAGCCCCAGCATTTT. Translating it yields CASSDAAGGSNQPQHF.

The chain combines TRBV28 with TRBJ2-7; 10 bases fit TRBD2. V lost 5 bases and J lost 2; bases outside the gene matches: 12. The CDR3 sequence is 17 residues long. Per the germline V gene, CDR1 is MDHEN and CDR2 is SYDVKM. The CDR3 region has the DNA TGTGCCAGCAGTCGGTCCGCACCTAGCGGGAGTACCTACGAGCAGTACTTC. Its translation is CASSRSAPSGSTYEQYF.

This clone was counted only a few times. This chain links TRBV5-4 with TRBJ2-2; a possible D gene is TRBD1 (6 bases). The CDR3 consists of 13 residues. Trimming removed 4 bases at V and 8 bases at J, with 12 bases between. Germline CDR1 is SGHNT and CDR2 is YYREEE (reference sequence). This CDR3 is CASSLNRVGELFF. CDR3 coding DNA: TGTGCCAGCAGCCTGAACAGGGTAGGGGAGCTGTTTTTT. The full variable domain, rest sourced from reference TRBV5-4 and TRBJ2-2, is ETGVTQSPTHLIKTRGQQVTLRCSSQSGHNTVSWYQQALGQGPQFIFQYYREEENGRGNFPPRFSGLQFPNYSSELNVNALELDDSALYLCASSLNRVGELFFGEGSRLTVL.

The count of this clone is one. The V call is TRBV6-5, the J call TRBJ2-1; tentatively, D is TRBD2 (7 bases). CDR3 length equals 14 residues. V gave up 4 bases and J gave up 7 bases, with 14 bases separating them. CDR1 and CDR2 from the germline V gene are MNHEY and SVGAGI. The CDR3 loop is CASSSGGWGNEQFF. CDR3 coding DNA: TGTGCCAGCAGTTCGGGGGGCTGGGGGAATGAGCAGTTCTTC.

A single count supports this clone. V gene TRBV2 combines with J gene TRBJ2-1; 8 nucleotides align to TRBD1. Germline CDR1 and CDR2: SNHLY and FYNNEI. With 5 bases clipped from V and 0 bases from J, the junction kept 3 bases outside the gene matches. The CDR3 has 15 amino acids. The CDR3 region is CASSRTGSSYNEQFF. CDR3 in DNA: TGTGCCAGCAGTCGGACAGGGAGCTCCTACAATGAGCAGTTCTTC.

The chain is built from TRBV23-1 and TRBJ2-6; D might be TRBD2 (6 bases). TRBV23-1 is an ORF; its function is uncertain. This CDR3 region has 16 residues. V dropped 0 bases and J dropped 4 bases, with 10 bases sitting between them. In DNA, the CDR3 is TGCGCCAGCAGTCAATCCCCGGGGAGGGGGGCCAACGTCCTGACTTTC. It yields the protein CASSQSPGRGANVLTF.

The genes are TRBV5-6 and TRBJ1-1; D call uncertain. The germline gives CDR1 SGHDT, CDR2 YYEEEE. V was clipped by 4 bases and J by 4 bases, with 8 bases between them. There are 12 residues in the CDR3. This CDR3 reads CASSHVGTEAFF. For the CDR3, the DNA is TGTGCCAGCAGCCACGTCGGCACTGAAGCTTTCTTT.

V is TRBV24-1 and J is TRBJ2-1, with 13 bases fitting TRBD2. Germline V CDR1 and CDR2: KGHDR, SFDVKD. The length of the CDR3 is 15 residues. V lost 3 bases to trimming and J lost 10 bases; unmatched junction nucleotides: 5. The CDR3 spells CATSDPGTSGTEQFF. The CDR3 DNA is TGTGCCACCAGTGATCCCGGGACTAGCGGGACGGAGCAGTTCTTC.

The genes are TRBV5-4 and TRBJ2-1, with 9 positions matching TRBD1. With V trimmed by 3 bases and J by 7 bases, 8 bases remained unmatched. There are 15 residues in the CDR3. Germline V gene data show CDR1 as SGHNT and CDR2 as YYREEE (reference sequence). The DNA for the CDR3 is TGTGCCAGCAGCTCGAGGACAGGGGAGAATAATGAGCAGTTCTTC. The encoded protein is CASSSRTGENNEQFF.

CDR3 in DNA: TGTGCCAGTAGGACAGGGTCGGGCGGGGAGCTGTTTTTT. Translated: CASRTGSGGELFF. The chain combines TRBV19 with TRBJ2-2, with 7 bases fitting TRBD1. This CDR3 has 13 residues. CDR1 is LNHDA and CDR2 is SQIVND in the germline V gene (reference sequence). V lost 6 bases, J lost 7 bases, and 5 bases stayed unmatched.

The V call is TRBV2, the J call TRBJ1-6, with D possibly being TRBD1 (6 bases). The CDR3 contains 15 residues. The ends were cut back, 4 bases at V and 7 bases at J, with 14 bases in the middle. Germline loops: CDR1 SNHLY, CDR2 FYNNEI. CDR3 coding DNA: TGTGCCAGCAGTGTAGATAGGGGGAAAAATTCACCCCTCCACTTT. It is translated as CASSVDRGKNSPLHF.

The V and J genes are TRBV27 and TRBJ1-1; D is perhaps TRBD1 (5 bases). Between the trimmed V and J ends, which lost 5 bases and 4 bases, there was a span of 14 bases. This CDR3 has 14 amino acids. Germline V gene lookup returns CDR1 MNHEY and CDR2 SMNVEV (reference sequence). This CDR3 reads CASSPRPGGTEAFF. The CDR3 nucleotides are TGTGCCAGCAGTCCCAGGCCGGGGGGCACTGAAGCTTTCTTT.

V gene TRBV27 combines with J gene TRBJ1-2; TRBD1 matches at 7 bases. The CDR3 runs 14 residues. CDR1 and CDR2 from the germline V gene are MNHEY and SMNVEV (reference sequence). Losses at the gene ends were 5 bases for V and 4 bases for J; bases not matched to a gene: 7. The CDR3 coding sequence is TGTGCCAGCAGTGTCGGTCCAGGGGGCTATGGCTACACCTTC. Amino acid sequence: CASSVGPGGYGYTF.

The chain combines TRBV29-1 with TRBJ1-6; 7 nucleotides align to TRBD1. The CDR3 is made up of 16 amino acids. Losses at the gene ends were 4 bases for V and 1 base for J; bases not matched to a gene: 7. From germline, CDR1 is SQVTM and CDR2 ANQGSEA. The CDR3 DNA reads TGCAGCGTTGCCGCGAACAGGGGATCCTATAATTCACCCCTCCACTTT. It specifies CSVAANRGSYNSPLHF. The full variable domain, with the rest looked up from reference TRBV29-1 and TRBJ1-6, is SAVISQKPSRDICQRGTSLTIQCQVDSQVTMMFWYRQQPGQSLTLIATANQGSEATYESGFVIDKFPISRPNLTFSTLTVSNMSPEDSSIYLCSVAANRGSYNSPLHFGNGTRLTVT.

V gene TRBV5-1 combines with J gene TRBJ1-2; maybe TRBD1 (6 bases). The CDR3 has 16 residues. The germline V gene has CDR1 SGHRS and CDR2 YFSETQ. Trimming shortened V by 0 bases and J by 0 bases, and 12 bases separated the two germline ends. The CDR3 nucleotides are TGCGCCAGCAGCTTGGCCAACGGGGGGCCTAACTATGGCTACACCTTC. Translated, it gives CASSLANGGPNYGYTF.

The V and J genes are TRBV30 and TRBJ2-2; 7 bases fit TRBD2. Germline CDR1 GTSNPN, CDR2 SVGIG (reference sequence). The CDR3 length is 12 residues. Trimming at V came to 4 bases and at J to 8 bases, leaving 4 bases not matched to a gene. The CDR3 bases are TGTGCCTGGACAGCGGGAACTGGGGAGCTGTTTTTT. Translated, it gives CAWTAGTGELFF.

The chain recombines TRBV7-2 with TRBJ2-5; a weak D match, TRBD1 (7 bases). Trimming took off 5 bases at V and 4 bases at J, with 14 bases between the two ends. The CDR3 is 14 residues long. The germline V gene has CDR1 SGHTA and CDR2 FQGNSA. The CDR3 spells CASSPGGGGETQYF. The DNA of the CDR3 is TGTGCCAGCAGCCCAGGAGGGGGCGGAGAGACCCAGTACTTC. The full variable domain, rest sourced from reference TRBV7-2 and TRBJ2-5, is GAGVSQSPSNKVTEKGKDVELRCDPISGHTALYWYRQSLGQGLEFLIYFQGNSAPDKSGLPSDRFSAERTGGSVSTLTIQRTQQEDSAVYLCASSPGGGGETQYFGPGTRLLVL.

V usage is TRBV30 and J usage is TRBJ2-1, with no clear D. The CDR3 is 16 residues long. Trimming cost V 1 base and J 0 bases, with 13 bases left between them. Germline CDR1 is GTSNPN and CDR2 is SVGIG (reference sequence). DNA of the CDR3: TGTGCCTGGAGTGCCACTACCTTTAGCTCCTACAATGAGCAGTTCTTC. Amino acid sequence: CAWSATTFSSYNEQFF.

The V gene is TRBV27, the J gene TRBJ2-5, with D possibly matching TRBD1 (5 bases). The V and J ends lost 4 bases and 1 base respectively, with 10 bases between them. The CDR3 sequence is 14 residues long. Germline values: CDR1 MNHEY, CDR2 SMNVEV (reference sequence). The CDR3 sequence: CASSWGAGQETQYF. CDR3 in DNA: TGTGCCAGCAGTTGGGGCGCAGGCCAAGAGACCCAGTACTTC.

The chain recombines TRBV18 with TRBJ2-3, with D perhaps matching TRBD2 (6 bases). Germline lookup yields CDR1 KGHSH and CDR2 LQKENI. This CDR3 region has 16 residues. V dropped 5 bases and J dropped 1 base, with 16 bases sitting between them. The CDR3 bases are TGTGCCAGCTCATCTACCCCGGGAGATGGCACAGATACGCAGTATTTT. The encoded protein is CASSSTPGDGTDTQYF.

The chain couples TRBV5-1 to TRBJ2-7; 12 bases match TRBD1. Trimming at V came to 2 bases and at J to 1 base, leaving 16 bases not matched to a gene. The CDR3 is 20 residues long. The germline CDR1 and CDR2 sequences are SGHRS and YFSETQ. CDR3 nucleotides: TGCGCCAGCAGCTTTCTCGCAGGGGACAGGGGGCTTATAGAATCCTACGAGCAGTACTTC. Translation gives CASSFLAGDRGLIESYEQYF.

The chain combines TRBV2 with TRBJ2-1, with D hard to call. Deletions cut 5 bases from V and 0 bases from J, with 14 bases between. CDR1 is SNHLY and CDR2 is FYNNEI in the germline V gene. CDR3 length: 16 residues. The CDR3 sequence is CASSKLAANSYNEQFF. The CDR3 nucleotides are TGTGCCAGCAGTAAACTCGCGGCAAACTCCTACAATGAGCAGTTCTTC.

The gene calls are TRBV18 and TRBJ2-1; D is possibly TRBD2 (6 bases). Trimming removed 3 bases from V and 7 bases from J, with 13 bases in between. This CDR3 contains 14 residues. CDR1 is KGHSH and CDR2 is LQKENI in the germline V gene. In nucleotides, the CDR3 is TGTGCCAGCTCACCCGGGTCCGGAGGGAATGAGCAGTTCTTC. It codes for CASSPGSGGNEQFF.